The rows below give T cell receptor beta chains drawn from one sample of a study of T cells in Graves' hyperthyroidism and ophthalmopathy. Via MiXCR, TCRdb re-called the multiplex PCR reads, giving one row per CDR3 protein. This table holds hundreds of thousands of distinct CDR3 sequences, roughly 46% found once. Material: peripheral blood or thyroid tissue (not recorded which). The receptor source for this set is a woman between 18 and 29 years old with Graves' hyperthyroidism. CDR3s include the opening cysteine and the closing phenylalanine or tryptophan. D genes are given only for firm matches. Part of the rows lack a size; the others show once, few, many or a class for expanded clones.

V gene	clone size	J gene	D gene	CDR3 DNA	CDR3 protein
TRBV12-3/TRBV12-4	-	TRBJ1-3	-	TGTGCCAGCAGTTCGTCCAGGGTACTGCTCCTCGGAAACACCATATATTTT	CASSSSRVLLLGNTIYF
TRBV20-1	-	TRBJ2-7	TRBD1	TGCAGTGCTAGATCTTACAGGGGTAGCGAGCAGTACTTC	CSARSYRGSEQYF
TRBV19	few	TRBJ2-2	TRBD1	TGTGCCAGTAGTAAACCGGGACAGGGAACCGGGGAGCTGTTTTTT	CASSKPGQGTGELFF
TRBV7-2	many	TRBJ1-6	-	TGTGCCAGCAGCTTTCGTAGCAGCCTCGGGACCCTCCACTTT	CASSFRSSLGTLHF
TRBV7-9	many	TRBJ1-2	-	TGTGCCCAAGGAGGGAATAACTATGGCTACACCTTC	CAQGGNNYGYTF
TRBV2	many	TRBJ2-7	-	TGTGCCAGCAGTGAGGGAATCACCTACGAGCAGTACTTC	CASSEGITYEQYF
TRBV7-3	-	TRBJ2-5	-	TGCGCCAGCAGTGAGAGGGGGGCGGAGACCCAGTACTTC	CASSERGAETQYF
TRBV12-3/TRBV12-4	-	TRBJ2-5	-	TGTGCCAGCCAACCTAGCTATAGCGTGGAGACCCAGTACTTC	CASQPSYSVETQYF
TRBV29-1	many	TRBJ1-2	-	TGCAGCGTTGAACCGGAGAACTATGGCTACACCTTC	CSVEPENYGYTF
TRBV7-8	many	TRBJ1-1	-	TGTGCCAGCAGCTTAGAAACGAACACTGAAGCTTTCTTT	CASSLETNTEAFF
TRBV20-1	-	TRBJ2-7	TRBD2	TGCAGTGCTATACGTCCTTGGCTAGCGGGAGTATCCGAGCAGTACTTC	CSAIRPWLAGVSEQYF
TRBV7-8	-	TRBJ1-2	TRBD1	TGTGCTAGAGATAAGGACAGGAGTCAGGATGGCTACACCTTC	CARDKDRSQDGYTF
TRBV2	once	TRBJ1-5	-	TGTGCCAGCCAGGGGCCAGACAATCAGCCCCAGCATTTT	CASQGPDNQPQHF
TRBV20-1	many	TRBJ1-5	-	TGCAGTGCTGTCGACAGGAATCAGCCCCAGCATTTT	CSAVDRNQPQHF
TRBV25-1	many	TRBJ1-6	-	TGTGCCAGCAGTGTTGGGGCCTGGGTTTCACCCCTCCACTTT	CASSVGAWVSPLHF
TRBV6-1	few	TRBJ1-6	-	TGTGCCAGCAGTGAAGACCGCCAAGGGTATTCACCCCTCCACTTT	CASSEDRQGYSPLHF
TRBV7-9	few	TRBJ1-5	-	TGTGCCAGCAGCTTATCGGGGGGTAGACAGCCCCAGCATTTT	CASSLSGGRQPQHF
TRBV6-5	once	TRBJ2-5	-	TGTGCCAGCAGTTATGGCCCTGGGACCCAGTACTTC	CASSYGPGTQYF
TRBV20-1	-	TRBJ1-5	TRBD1	TGCAGTGCTAGTGTGGCCATACAGGGGGGGCAGCCCCAGCATTTT	CSASVAIQGGQPQHF
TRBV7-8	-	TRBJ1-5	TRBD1	TGTGCCAGCAGCCAACATGACAGGGATCAGCCCCAGCATTTT	CASSQHDRDQPQHF
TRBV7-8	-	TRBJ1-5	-	TGTGCCAGCAGCCCCGACCCGGCGGGCAATCAGCCCCAGCATTTT	CASSPDPAGNQPQHF
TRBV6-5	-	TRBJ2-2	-	TGTGCCATCAGTTACACGGACACCGGGGAGCTGTTTTTT	CAISYTDTGELFF
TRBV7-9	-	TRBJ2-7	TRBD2	TGTGCCAGCAGCTTAGTCGGTCTAGCGGGAACCGAGCAGTACTTC	CASSLVGLAGTEQYF
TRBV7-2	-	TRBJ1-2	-	TGTGCCAGCAGGGGGGGAGGGGCCACCTATGGCTACACCTTC	CASRGGGATYGYTF
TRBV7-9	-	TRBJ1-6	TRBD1	TGTGCCAGCAGCGCTCAGGGGGGAGTAGGGTCACCCCTCCACTTT	CASSAQGGVGSPLHF
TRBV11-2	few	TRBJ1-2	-	TGTGCCAGCACACTAACGGGATGGGACGGCTATGGCTACACCTTC	CASTLTGWDGYGYTF
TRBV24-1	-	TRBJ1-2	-	TGTGCCACCAGTGGTCTACAGGACACCGGGGTCTTCGGTTATGGCTACACCTTC	CATSGLQDTGVFGYGYTF
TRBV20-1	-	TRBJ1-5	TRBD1	TGCAGTGCTAGAGTAGGGACAGGGAACAATCAGCCCCAGCATTTT	CSARVGTGNNQPQHF
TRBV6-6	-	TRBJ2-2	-	TGTGCTGCAATGGGATTCACCGGGGAGCTGTTTTTT	CAAMGFTGELFF
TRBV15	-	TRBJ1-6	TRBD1	TGTGCCACCAAGTTCGGTGGGACAGGGGGTTCACCCCTCCACTTT	CATKFGGTGGSPLHF
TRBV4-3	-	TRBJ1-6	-	TGCGCCAGCAGCCAAGTCGCTCGGAACCTGTATAATTCACCCCTCCACTTT	CASSQVARNLYNSPLHF
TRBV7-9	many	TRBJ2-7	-	TGTGCCAGCAGCTTAACAACAGGGTACGAGCAGTACTTC	CASSLTTGYEQYF
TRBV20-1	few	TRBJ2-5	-	TGCAGTGCCCCATCAGGCGCGGAGTTAGACCAAGAGACCCAGTACTTC	CSAPSGAELDQETQYF
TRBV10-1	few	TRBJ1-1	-	TGCGCCAGCAGTGAGTCTGTAGGGAGCCCTGAAGCTTTCTTT	CASSESVGSPEAFF
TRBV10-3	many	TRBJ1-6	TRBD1	TGTGCCATCAGTGGCGGGCAGGGGGAGTCACCCCTCCACTTT	CAISGGQGESPLHF
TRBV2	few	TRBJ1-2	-	TGTGCCAGCCGGACAGTTAACTATGGCTACACCTTC	CASRTVNYGYTF
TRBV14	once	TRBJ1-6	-	TGTGCCAGCAGCCAAGAGACAGGTTCACCCCTCCACTTT	CASSQETGSPLHF
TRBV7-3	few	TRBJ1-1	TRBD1	TGTGCCAGCAACGTTGGACAGGGCGTGAACACTGAAGCTTTCTTT	CASNVGQGVNTEAFF
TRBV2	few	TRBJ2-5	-	TGTGCCAGCAGTGAAGTCACTCCCCAAGAGACCCAGTACTTC	CASSEVTPQETQYF
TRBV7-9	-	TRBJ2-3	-	TGTGGCAGCAGCTTGGGACTCGGGGATACGCAGTATTTT	CGSSLGLGDTQYF
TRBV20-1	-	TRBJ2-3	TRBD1	TGCAGTGCTGAGGGACAGTCAAACACAGATACGCAGTATTTT	CSAEGQSNTDTQYF
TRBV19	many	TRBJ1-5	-	TGTGCCAGTCGGGACGGGAATCAGCCCCAGCATTTT	CASRDGNQPQHF
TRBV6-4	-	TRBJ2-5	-	TGTGCCAGCAGTTTACGACGGACGTACCAAGAGACCCAGTACTTC	CASSLRRTYQETQYF